The T cell receptor beta chain described here comes from a study of T-cell reconstitution after alpha-beta-depleted transplantation in children. This clonotype occurred a few times. Unique molecular identifiers tagged the TCRbeta library. TCRdb redid the calling of the PCR reads with MiXCR, one entry per CDR3 protein. The data show some 70,000 distinct CDR3 sequences, 5.5% to 7.5% seen once. The CDR3 spans 12 residues. Per germline, CDR1 PRHDT and CDR2 FYEKMQ (reference sequence). Trimming removed 4 bases from V and 5 bases from J, with 9 bases in between. The J gene is TRBJ2-7, the V gene TRBV13; perhaps TRBD2 as D (5 bases). The source was PBMCs from the stem cell graft donor, collected from the stem cell graft. This clonotype originated in a human donor who donated a stem cell graft to a child with acute lymphoblastic leukemia. CDR3 amino acids: CASSWGVHEQYF. CDR3 sequence (DNA): TGTGCCAGCAGCTGGGGAGTGCACGAGCAGTACTTC.